The TCR beta chain under discussion was sequenced for a study of T cells in Graves' hyperthyroidism and ophthalmopathy. Study-level results: Most expanded thyroid clonotypes above 0.001 recurred in blood.

Authors of the study amplified TCR beta CDR3 regions from RNA transcripts. In the first-round RT-PCR of the TCR CDR3, the HTBI primer set was used. TCRdb reanalysed the multiplex PCR reads using MiXCR and keeps one entry per CDR3 protein. This sample yields around 520,000 distinct CDR3 sequences, of which 14% are seen a single time; approximately 14% belongs to the top ten. Germline assignment: CDR1 SEHNR and CDR2 FQNEAQ (reference sequence). Trimming stripped 5 bases from V and 3 bases from J, with 14 bases between. The CDR3 has 14 amino acids. This clonotype was recorded at least ten times. The antigen remains undetermined.

The clonotype comes from a middle-aged woman with Graves' hyperthyroidism. Sequencing was performed on blood. This rearrangement joins TRBV7-9 to TRBJ2-7, with D perhaps matching TRBD2 (6 bases). Here the CDR3 reads CASSQSRDFYEQYF. CDR3 DNA: TGTGCCAGCAGCCAATCCCGGGACTTCTACGAGCAGTACTTC. The full variable domain, its missing parts supplied by reference TRBV7-9 and TRBJ2-7, is DTGVSQNPRHKITKRGQNVTFRCDPISEHNRLYWYRQTLGQGPEFLTYFQNEAQLEKSRLLSDRFSAERPKGSFSTLEIQRTEQGDSAMYLCASSQSRDFYEQYFGPGTRLTVT.